This T cell receptor (beta chain) was obtained from a study of blood T cell repertoires in COVID-19. The CDR3 consists of 16 residues. Germline trimming cut 2 bases from V and 5 bases from J; bases unmatched to any gene: 9. Germline V gene sequence: CDR1 SGHNT, CDR2 YYREEE (reference sequence). Authors' analysis steps: Estimates of nucleated cell counts were drawn from the amplification of reference gene primers. Profiled with immunoSEQ multiplex PCR; TCRdb holds only in-frame clones, not every one. V and J calls and clone size are those listed in that table; D and trimming were worked out from the DNA. Of 250,000 or so clones listed, 90% were seen once; the top ten hold under 2.5%.

The sequence was obtained from a woman in her sixties or seventies with COVID-19, enrolled during active disease. This chain connects TRBV5-4 to TRBJ1-4, with 7 bases aligning to TRBD1. The sequenced material came from peripheral blood. Here the CDR3 reads CASSLRQGTGNEKLFF. Here the CDR3 DNA reads TGTGCCAGCAGCTTAAGACAGGGCACAGGAAATGAAAAACTGTTTTTT.